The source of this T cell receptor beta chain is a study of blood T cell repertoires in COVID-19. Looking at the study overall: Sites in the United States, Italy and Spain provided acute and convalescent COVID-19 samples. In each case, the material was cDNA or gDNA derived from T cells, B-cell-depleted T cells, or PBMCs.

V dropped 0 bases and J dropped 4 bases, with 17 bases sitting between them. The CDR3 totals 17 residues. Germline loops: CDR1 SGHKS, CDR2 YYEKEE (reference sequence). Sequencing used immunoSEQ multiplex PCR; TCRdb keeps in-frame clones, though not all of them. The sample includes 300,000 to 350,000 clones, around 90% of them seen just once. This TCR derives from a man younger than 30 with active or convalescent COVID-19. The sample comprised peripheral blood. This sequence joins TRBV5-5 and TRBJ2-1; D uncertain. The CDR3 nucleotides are TGTGCCAGCAGCTTGGTTCCCGGCGGTAGAGGTTACAATGAGCAGTTCTTC. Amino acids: CASSLVPGGRGYNEQFF.